This passage covers 6 T cell receptor beta chains from one sample sequenced in a study of shared clonotypes between healthy human individuals. Sequenced by immunoSEQ multiplex PCR; TCRdb stores in-frame clones only, minus some. The sample lists roughly 1,500,000 clones, around 98% occurring once. Sample: naive CD4+ T cells sorted from blood. Stated subset: CD45RA+ positively selected. Every receptor here comes from a young man in good health.

As to this clone: The same CDR3 is also encoded by other DNA sequences in this sample. V usage is TRBV28 and J usage is TRBJ1-3; D unresolved. V lost 5 bases and J lost 0, with 5 bases in between. CDR1 and CDR2 from the germline V gene are MDHEN and SYDVKM. This CDR3 has 13 amino acids. The chain's CDR3 is CASSLSSGNTIYF. CDR3 sequence (DNA): TGTGCCAGCAGTCTAAGCTCTGGAAACACCATATATTTT.

The chain links TRBV5-6 to TRBJ1-1, with a possible D match to TRBD1 (5 bases). CDR3 size: 13 residues. With 6 bases removed from V and 6 bases from J, the gap between germline ends came to 15 bases. Looked up from germline, CDR1 is SGHDT and CDR2 is YYEEEE. This CDR3 reads CASNGVGVAEAFF. The CDR3 nucleotides are TGTGCCAGCAACGGGGTAGGGGTTGCTGAAGCTTTCTTT.

The chain joins TRBV11-1 to TRBJ2-7; D not resolved. Germline V gene sequence: CDR1 SGHAT, CDR2 FQDESV (reference sequence). This CDR3 region has 16 residues. Trimming pared 5 bases from V and 3 bases from J, leaving 20 bases between. The CDR3 is CASSIIGRLIHYEQYF. The CDR3 DNA reads TGTGCCAGCAGCATCATCGGCCGGCTTATTCACTACGAGCAGTACTTC.

A remark on this clone: In the same sample, other DNA sequences code for this CDR3. The J gene is TRBJ2-3, the V gene TRBV5-1; D is possibly TRBD2 (6 bases). The V gene lost 4 bases and the J gene lost 3 bases, with 12 bases spanning the gap. CDR1 and CDR2 (germline): SGHRS, YFSETQ. The CDR3 spans 14 residues. The DNA of the CDR3 is TGCGCCAGCAGCGGCCGGGGAGGTACAGATACGCAGTATTTT. Translating gives CASSGRGGTDTQYF.

The V and J genes are TRBV7-6 and TRBJ2-1, with a possible D match to TRBD1 (5 bases). V was pared by 5 bases and J by 4 bases, with 9 bases between. CDR1 and CDR2 (germline): SGHVS, FNYEAQ. CDR3 length: 13 residues. The DNA of the CDR3 is TGTGCCAGCAGCCCCAGGGTTTACAATGAGCAGTTCTTC. It translates to CASSPRVYNEQFF.

The rearrangement joins TRBV15 to TRBJ2-7; D is tentatively TRBD1 or TRBD2 (5 bases each). Trimming shortened V by 0 bases and J by 3 bases, and 12 bases separated the two germline ends. CDR3 length: 15 amino acids. Looked up from germline, CDR1 is LNHNV and CDR2 is YYDKDF (reference sequence). CDR3 sequence (DNA): TGTGCCACCAGCAGAGATTCAGAGAGGGGCTACGAGCAGTACTTC. Translation gives CATSRDSERGYEQYF.